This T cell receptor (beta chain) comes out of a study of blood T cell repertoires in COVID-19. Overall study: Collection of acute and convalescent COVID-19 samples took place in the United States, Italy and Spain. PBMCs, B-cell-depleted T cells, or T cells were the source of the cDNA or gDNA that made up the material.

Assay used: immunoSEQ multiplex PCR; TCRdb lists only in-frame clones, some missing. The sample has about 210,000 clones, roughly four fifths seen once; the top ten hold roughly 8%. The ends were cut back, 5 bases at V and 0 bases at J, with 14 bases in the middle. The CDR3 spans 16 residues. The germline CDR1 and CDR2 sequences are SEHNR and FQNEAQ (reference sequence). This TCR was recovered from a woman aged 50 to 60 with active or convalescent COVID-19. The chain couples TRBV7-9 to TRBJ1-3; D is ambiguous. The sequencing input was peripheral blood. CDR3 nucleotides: TGTGCCAGCAGCCTAGGATCAAGCCGCTCTGGAAACACCATATATTTT. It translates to CASSLGSSRSGNTIYF.